A selection of T cell receptor beta chains follows, all from one sample in a study of Ad26.COV2.S vaccination and SARS-CoV-2 variants. The table came from immunoSEQ multiplex PCR; TCRdb's copy has only in-frame clones and leaves some out. This table holds 350,000 to 400,000 clones, more than 85% found once. Specimen: peripheral blood, collected in a trial of Ad26.COV2.S vaccine versus placebo. Receptors originate from a person aged 18-60 years who received the Ad26.COV2.S COVID-19 vaccine or a placebo. Each CDR3 is given with its conserved first and last residue. A D gene is named only where the DNA matches it firmly.

TRBV5-5	.	TRBJ2-7	CASSLAELYEQYF	TGTGCCAGCAGCTTGGCCGAGCTCTACGAGCAGTACTTC
TRBV28	TRBD1	TRBJ1-2	CASTKDRVGYGYTF	TGTGCCAGCACCAAGGACAGGGTGGGGTATGGCTACACCTTC
TRBV5-1	.	TRBJ2-7	CASSLSPGSSYEQYF	TGCGCCAGCAGCTTGTCGCCGGGGAGCTCCTACGAGCAGTACTTC
TRBV5-5	.	TRBJ1-4	CASSQLSVEKLFF	TGTGCCAGCAGCCAACTATCGGTAGAAAAACTGTTTTTT
TRBV4-1	TRBD1	TRBJ1-6	CASSHGRGQVNSPLHF	TGCGCCAGCAGCCACGGCAGGGGACAGGTAAATTCACCCCTCCACTTT
TRBV5-1	.	TRBJ2-3	CASSFDSTDTQYF	TGCGCCAGCAGCTTTGACAGCACAGATACGCAGTATTTT
TRBV2	.	TRBJ1-6	CASSPASGRTYNSPLHF	TGTGCCAGCAGTCCCGCCTCCGGACGGACCTATAATTCACCCCTCCACTTT
TRBV15	.	TRBJ1-1	CATSSQTVSGTEAFF	TGTGCCACCAGCAGTCAGACAGTCTCAGGGACTGAAGCTTTCTTT
TRBV7-6	TRBD1	TRBJ1-3	CASSMDRGLGSGNTIYF	TGTGCCAGCAGCATGGACAGGGGATTGGGCTCTGGAAACACCATATATTTT
TRBV5-1	.	TRBJ2-1	CASSLTSPAREQFF	TGCGCCAGCAGCTTGACGTCCCCCGCCCGTGAGCAGTTCTTC